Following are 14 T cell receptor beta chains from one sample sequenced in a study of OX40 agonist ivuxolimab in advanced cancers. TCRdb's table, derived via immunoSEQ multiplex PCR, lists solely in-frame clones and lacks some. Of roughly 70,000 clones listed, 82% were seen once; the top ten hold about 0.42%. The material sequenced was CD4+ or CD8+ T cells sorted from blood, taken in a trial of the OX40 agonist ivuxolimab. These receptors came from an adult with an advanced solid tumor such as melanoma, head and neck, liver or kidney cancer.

DNA of the CDR3: TGTGCCAGCTCACCACCTGTGAACACTGAAGCTTTCTTT. As protein: CASSPPVNTEAFF. The rearrangement joins TRBV18 to TRBJ1-1; no reliable D call. The CDR3 consists of 13 residues. The germline V gene has CDR1 KGHSH and CDR2 LQKENI. V lost 0 bases and J lost 0, with 2 bases in between.

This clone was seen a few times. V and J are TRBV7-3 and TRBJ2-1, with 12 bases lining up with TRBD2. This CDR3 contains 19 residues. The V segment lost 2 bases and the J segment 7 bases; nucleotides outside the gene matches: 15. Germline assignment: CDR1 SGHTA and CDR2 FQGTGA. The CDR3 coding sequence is TGTGCCAGCAGCTTAGTAGGAGCTAGCGGGAGGGCCGGTAAGAATGAGCAGTTCTTC. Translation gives CASSLVGASGRAGKNEQFF.

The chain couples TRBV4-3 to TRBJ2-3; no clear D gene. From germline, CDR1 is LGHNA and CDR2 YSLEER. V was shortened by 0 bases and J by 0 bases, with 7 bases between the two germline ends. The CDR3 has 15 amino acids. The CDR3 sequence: CASSQEWPSTDTQYF. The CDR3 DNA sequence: TGCGCCAGCAGCCAAGAGTGGCCGAGCACAGATACGCAGTATTTT.

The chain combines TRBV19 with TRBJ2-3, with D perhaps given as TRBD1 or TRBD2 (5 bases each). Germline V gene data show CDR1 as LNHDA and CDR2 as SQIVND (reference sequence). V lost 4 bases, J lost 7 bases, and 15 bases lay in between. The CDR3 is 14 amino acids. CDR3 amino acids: CASSTLGRGHTQYF. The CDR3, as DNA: TGTGCCAGTAGTACCCTGGGTCGGGGCCATACGCAGTATTTT.

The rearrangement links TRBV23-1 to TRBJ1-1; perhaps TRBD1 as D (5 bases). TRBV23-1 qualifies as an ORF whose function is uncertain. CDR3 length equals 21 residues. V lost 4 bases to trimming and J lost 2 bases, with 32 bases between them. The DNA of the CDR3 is TGCGCCAGCAGTCTGGGAACATCCGCCACTTCGGCCGGTGGGGGAAACACTGAAGCTTTCTTT. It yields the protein CASSLGTSATSAGGGNTEAFF.

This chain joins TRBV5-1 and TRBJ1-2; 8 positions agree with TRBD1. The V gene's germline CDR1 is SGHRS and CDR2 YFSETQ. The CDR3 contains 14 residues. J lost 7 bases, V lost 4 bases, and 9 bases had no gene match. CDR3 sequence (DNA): TGCGCCAGCAGCATACCGGGACAGGACGGTGGCTACACCTTC. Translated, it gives CASSIPGQDGGYTF.

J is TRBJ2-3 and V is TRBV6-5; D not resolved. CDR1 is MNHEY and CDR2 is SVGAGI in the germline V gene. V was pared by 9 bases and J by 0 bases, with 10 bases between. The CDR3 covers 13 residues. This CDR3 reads CASTVPSTDTQYF. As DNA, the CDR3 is TGTGCCAGTACAGTGCCTAGCACAGATACGCAGTATTTT.

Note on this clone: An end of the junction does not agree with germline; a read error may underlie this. DNA of the CDR3: TGTGCCAGCAGTCACTCCGCTAATACGCAGTATTTT. Translated: CASSHSANTQYF. The chain combines TRBV6-6 with TRBJ2-3; D remains ambiguous. The CDR3 runs to 12 residues. Germline V lookup: CDR1 MNHNY, CDR2 SVGAGI (reference sequence).

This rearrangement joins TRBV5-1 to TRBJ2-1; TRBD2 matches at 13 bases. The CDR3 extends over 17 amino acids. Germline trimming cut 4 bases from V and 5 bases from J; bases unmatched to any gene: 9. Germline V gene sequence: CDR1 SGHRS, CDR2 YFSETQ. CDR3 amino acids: CASSPLILAGGHNEQFF. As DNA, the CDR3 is TGCGCCAGCAGCCCCTTGATACTAGCGGGGGGGCACAATGAGCAGTTCTTC.

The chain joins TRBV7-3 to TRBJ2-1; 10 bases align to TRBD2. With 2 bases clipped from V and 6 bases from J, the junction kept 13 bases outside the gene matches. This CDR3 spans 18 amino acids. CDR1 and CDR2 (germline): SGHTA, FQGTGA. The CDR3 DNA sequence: TGTGCCAGCAGCTTACAACCACAGCTAGCGGGAGTTGGCAATGAGCAGTTCTTC. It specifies CASSLQPQLAGVGNEQFF.

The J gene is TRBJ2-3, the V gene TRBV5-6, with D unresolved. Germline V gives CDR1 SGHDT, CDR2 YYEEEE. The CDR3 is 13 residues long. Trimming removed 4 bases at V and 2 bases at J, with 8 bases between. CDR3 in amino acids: CASSPGFTDTQYF. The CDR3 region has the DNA TGTGCCAGCAGCCCTGGGTTCACAGATACGCAGTATTTT.

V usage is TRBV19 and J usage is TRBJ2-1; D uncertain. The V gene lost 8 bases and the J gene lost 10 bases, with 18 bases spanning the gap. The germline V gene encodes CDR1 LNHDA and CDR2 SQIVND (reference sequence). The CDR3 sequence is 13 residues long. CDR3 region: CASGWASSREQFF. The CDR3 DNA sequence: TGTGCCAGTGGATGGGCTTCCTCAAGGGAGCAGTTCTTC.

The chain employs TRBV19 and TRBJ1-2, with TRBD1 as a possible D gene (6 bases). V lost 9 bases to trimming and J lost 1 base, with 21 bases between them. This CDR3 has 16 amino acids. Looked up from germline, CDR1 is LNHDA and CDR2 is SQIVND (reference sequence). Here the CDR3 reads CASTIGGGQFNYGYTF. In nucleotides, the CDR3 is TGTGCCAGCACTATTGGTGGGGGGCAATTTAACTATGGCTACACCTTC.

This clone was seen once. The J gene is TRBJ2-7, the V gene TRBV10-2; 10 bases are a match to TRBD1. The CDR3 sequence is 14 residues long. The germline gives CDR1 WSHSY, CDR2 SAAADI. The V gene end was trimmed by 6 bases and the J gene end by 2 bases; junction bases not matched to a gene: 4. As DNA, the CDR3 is TGCGCCAGCAGAGGGACAGGGGCCCCCTACGAGCAGTACGTC. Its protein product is CASRGTGAPYEQYV.